Sequencing of this TCR beta chain was carried out in a study of technical replicates of blood from a handful of donors. Assay: immunoSEQ multiplex PCR; the TCRdb copy retains only in-frame clones and omits some. The top ten clones hold more than 0.15% of a sample with tens of thousands of clones, 90% to 97% of them seen once. The CDR3 is 13 residues long. V lost 6 bases to trimming and J lost 6 bases, with 11 bases between them. In germline, CDR1 is MDHEN, CDR2 SYDVKM. The source is a human donor in good health. The rearrangement joins TRBV28 to TRBJ2-2; weak D call: TRBD2 (5 bases). The sample consisted of T cells isolated from PBMCs. This chain's CDR3 is CASRLTSSGELFF. CDR3 coding DNA: TGTGCCAGCAGGCTCACTAGTTCCGGGGAGCTGTTTTTT.